The 18 T cell receptor beta chains given below trace back to one sample, sequenced in a study of shared clonotypes between healthy human individuals. Profiled with immunoSEQ multiplex PCR; TCRdb holds only in-frame clones, not every one. In the table there are 2,500,000 or so clones, roughly 93% of which are singletons. The material sequenced was naive CD4+ T cells from PBMCs. Subset given: CD45RA+ positively selected. All receptors derive from a man between 18 and 29 years old in good health. Some clones in this sample may be carry-over from other donors' samples.

Turning to this clone: Other DNA sequences in the sample encode the same CDR3. The V gene is TRBV7-2, the J gene TRBJ2-7; the D gene is possibly TRBD1 (6 bases). Germline V CDR1 and CDR2: SGHTA, FQGNSA. This CDR3 is built from 14 residues. The V gene lost 1 base and the J gene lost 3 bases, with 10 bases spanning the gap. CDR3 sequence: CASSLVGTSYEQYF. CDR3 in DNA: TGTGCCAGCAGCTTAGTTGGGACAAGCTACGAGCAGTACTTC.

This clone was picked up one time. V is TRBV10-3 and J is TRBJ2-7; TRBD2 matches at 16 bases. CDR3 length: 19 residues. V shed 2 bases and J 0 bases; nucleotides not matched to a gene: 7. Germline-derived CDR1 and CDR2 are ENHRY and SYGVKD. CDR3 sequence reads: CAISEVPGLAGGTSYEQYF. The CDR3, as DNA: TGTGCCATCAGTGAGGTTCCGGGACTAGCGGGAGGGACCTCCTACGAGCAGTACTTC.

The rearrangement links TRBV25-1 to TRBJ2-7; 9 bases are shared with TRBD1. Per germline, CDR1 MGHDK and CDR2 SYGVNS. The CDR3 covers 14 residues. Losses at the gene ends were 3 bases for V and 5 bases for J; bases not matched to a gene: 5. DNA of the CDR3: TGTGCCAGCAGTGACAGGACAGGGGCCCACGAGCAGTACTTC. Amino acid sequence: CASSDRTGAHEQYF.

The rearrangement uses TRBV5-1 and TRBJ2-3; D gene ambiguous. The V gene lost 5 bases and the J gene lost 3 bases, with 16 bases spanning the gap. CDR3 length: 15 amino acids. Germline CDR1 reads SGHRS; CDR2 reads YFSETQ. CDR3 sequence (DNA): TGCGCCAGCAGATATACCTTCTCCCAAACAGATACGCAGTATTTT. Protein sequence: CASRYTFSQTDTQYF.

The gene calls are TRBV28 and TRBJ1-3, with 8 bases that match TRBD1. Germline values: CDR1 MDHEN, CDR2 SYDVKM. The CDR3 consists of 16 residues. V lost 7 bases to trimming and J lost 3 bases; unmatched junction nucleotides: 11. CDR3 nucleotide sequence: TGTGCCAGCACCGGGGGGGGACAGGCCGTTGGAAACACCATATATTTT. Its translation is CASTGGGQAVGNTIYF.

The chain carries TRBV7-2 and TRBJ2-7, with D maybe TRBD2 (7 bases). CDR3 size: 14 residues. Looked up from germline, CDR1 is SGHTA and CDR2 is FQGNSA. The V end lost 5 bases, the J end lost 6 bases, and 17 bases lay between the germline ends. Here the CDR3 DNA reads TGTGCCAGCAGCGTTGGTGGGGGGGCCGGCGAGCAGTACTTC. As protein: CASSVGGGAGEQYF.

The chain employs TRBV25-1 and TRBJ2-1; no firm D call. Trimming left V 0 bases short and J 5 bases short, with 11 bases between. CDR3 length: 15 amino acids. Looked up from germline, CDR1 is MGHDK and CDR2 is SYGVNS. Written as DNA, the CDR3 is TGTGCCAGCAGTGAATATTGGGCTATCAACAATGAGCAGTTCTTC. This encodes CASSEYWAINNEQFF. Full variable domain (outside the CDR3, taken from reference TRBV25-1 and TRBJ2-1): EADIYQTPRYLVIGTGKKITLECSQTMGHDKMYWYQQDPGMELHLIHYSYGVNSTEKGDLSSESTVSRIRTEHFPLTLESARPSHTSQYLCASSEYWAINNEQFFGPGTRLTVL.

The genes are TRBV6-1 and TRBJ1-4, with D uncertain. The CDR3 has 11 amino acids. Trimming took 9 bases from V and 11 from J, leaving 13 bases between them. Germline CDR1 and CDR2: MNHNS and SASEGT. Written as DNA, the CDR3 is TGTGCCAGTGTCCTTTGGCCCAAACTGTTTTTT. Residues: CASVLWPKLFF.

In DNA, the CDR3 is TGTGCCAGCACCGACATAGGACGGCCTAGCAATCAGCCCCAGCATTTT. It translates to CASTDIGRPSNQPQHF. The chain is built from TRBV28 and TRBJ1-5; D not certain. The germline V gene encodes CDR1 MDHEN and CDR2 SYDVKM. This CDR3 spans 16 amino acids. V was shortened by 7 bases and J by 0 bases, with 16 bases between the two germline ends. Complete variable domain (other parts from reference TRBV28 and TRBJ1-5): DVKVTQSSRYLVKRTGEKVFLECVQDMDHENMFWYRQDPGLGLRLIYFSYDVKMKEKGDIPEGYSVSREKKERFSLILESASTNQTSMYLCASTDIGRPSNQPQHFGDGTRLSIL.

The J gene is TRBJ2-7, the V gene TRBV7-2; 11 bases are shared with TRBD2. Trimming at V came to 0 bases and at J to 4 bases, leaving 5 bases not matched to a gene. This CDR3 contains 16 residues. From germline, CDR1 is SGHTA and CDR2 FQGNSA. CDR3 DNA sequence: TGTGCCAGCAGCTTAGCGCGACTAGCGGGAAGATACGAGCAGTACTTC. This encodes CASSLARLAGRYEQYF.

On this clone itself: At one of its ends the junction is not consistent with the germline gene, which may arise from a read error. The V call is TRBV5-1, the J call TRBJ1-1; no reliable D call. The CDR3 totals 16 residues. The germline V gene encodes CDR1 SGHRS and CDR2 YFSETQ. The DNA of the CDR3 is TGCGCCAACAGCAACCGACCGGAGGCTTGGAACACTGAAGCTTTCTTT. Protein: CANSNRPEAWNTEAFF.

This clone was found once. Other DNA sequences from this sample encode an identical CDR3 as well. This sequence joins TRBV11-2 and TRBJ2-1; D remains unclear. CDR3 length equals 13 residues. CDR1 and CDR2 (germline): SGHAT, FQNNGV. V lost 0 bases to trimming and J lost 7 bases, with 7 bases between them. CDR3 sequence: CASSLDRVNEQFF. CDR3 nucleotides: TGTGCCAGCAGCTTAGATCGGGTTAATGAGCAGTTCTTC.

The V call is TRBV5-1, the J call TRBJ2-1; 8 bases line up with TRBD2. J gave up 8 bases and V 6 bases, and 13 bases lay outside the gene matches. Germline CDR1 and CDR2: SGHRS and YFSETQ. This CDR3 has 15 residues. This CDR3 reads CASTEASGSWDEQFF. The CDR3 bases are TGCGCCAGCACGGAGGCCAGCGGGAGTTGGGATGAGCAGTTCTTC.

The chain combines TRBV4-3 with TRBJ1-2; TRBD1 aligns across 7 bases. The germline gives CDR1 LGHNA, CDR2 YSLEER. V shed 4 bases, J shed 5 bases, and the junction held 16 bases outside the gene matches. This CDR3 is 17 amino acids long. CDR3 in amino acids: CASSRSSDRELWYGYTF. The DNA of the CDR3 is TGCGCCAGCAGCCGATCCTCCGACAGGGAATTATGGTATGGCTACACCTTC.

The chain is built from TRBV7-2 and TRBJ2-7; D is undetermined. Trimming took 2 bases from V and 0 from J, leaving 11 bases between them. CDR3 length equals 15 residues. Germline CDR1 SGHTA, CDR2 FQGNSA. As DNA, the CDR3 is TGTGCCAGCAGCTTAAAAGGGTCGGACTCCTACGAGCAGTACTTC. Amino acid sequence: CASSLKGSDSYEQYF.

As concerns this clone: Different DNA sequences within this sample yield the same CDR3. The CDR3 reads CAWSVLRGTEAFF. DNA for the CDR3: TGTGCCTGGAGTGTACTGCGAGGTACTGAAGCTTTCTTT. The chain recombines TRBV30 with TRBJ1-1; D uncertain. The CDR3 totals 13 residues. Germline loops: CDR1 GTSNPN, CDR2 SVGIG (reference sequence). The V end lost 0 bases, the J end lost 5 bases, and 10 bases lay between the germline ends.

This chain joins TRBV5-4 and TRBJ2-7; 8 positions match TRBD2. V was pared by 2 bases and J by 5 bases, with 6 bases of the junction left unmatched. Germline CDR1 is SGHNT and CDR2 is YYREEE (reference sequence). The length of the CDR3 is 14 residues. This chain's CDR3 is CASSFAGGSNEQYF. CDR3 bases: TGTGCCAGCAGCTTTGCGGGAGGTTCCAACGAGCAGTACTTC. The entire variable domain, with the rest obtained from reference TRBV5-4 and TRBJ2-7, is as follows: ETGVTQSPTHLIKTRGQQVTLRCSSQSGHNTVSWYQQALGQGPQFIFQYYREEENGRGNFPPRFSGLQFPNYSSELNVNALELDDSALYLCASSFAGGSNEQYFGPGTRLTVT.

This chain joins TRBV11-2 and TRBJ1-3, with D uncertain. V lost 1 base to trimming and J lost 0 bases, with 10 bases between them. The CDR3 is made up of 16 amino acids. The V gene's germline CDR1 is SGHAT and CDR2 FQNNGV. CDR3 nucleotides: TGTGCCAGCAGCTTAGTCAAGGGAGGCTCTGGAAACACCATATATTTT. This sequence encodes CASSLVKGGSGNTIYF. Full variable domain (outside the CDR3, taken from reference TRBV11-2 and TRBJ1-3): EAGVAQSPRYKIIEKRQSVAFWCNPISGHATLYWYQQILGQGPKLLIQFQNNGVVDDSQLPKDRFSAERLKGVDSTLKIQPAKLEDSAVYLCASSLVKGGSGNTIYFGEGSWLTVV.